This T cell receptor beta chain was captured in a study of CD8+ T cells in alopecia areata. Reverse transcribed after extraction, RNA yielded cDNA as the sequencing template. Method: immunoSEQ multiplex PCR; TCRdb's copy keeps in-frame clones and lacks some. The table shows tens of thousands of clones, with around 67% occurring only once. The CDR3 runs 14 residues. Regarding treatment: oral pan-JAK inhibitor, 5-10 mg twice daily. This receptor was obtained from a human donor with alopecia areata. V and J are TRBV21-1 and TRBJ1-2; TRBD1, the table's D call, lacks a check against the DNA. TRBV21-1 is an annotated pseudogene. Sequenced here: CD8+ T cells sorted from blood, sampled at week 24, from a patient treated with tofacitinib. For the CDR3, the DNA is TGTGCCAGCAGGTCCGGGACAGGGAGTTTGGGCTACACCTTC. Encoded protein: CASRSGTGSLGYTF.